This TCR beta chain was documented in a study of Graves' ophthalmopathy and Graves' hyperthyroidism (dated by TCRdb to between 2018 and 2020). Some background on the complete study: Peripheral blood was collected at initial diagnosis, before any treatment. To tell Graves' ophthalmopathy apart from Graves' hyperthyroidism, and to predict which patients would progress to ophthalmopathy, the study relied on TCR beta repertoire signatures. In total, over 130 blood samples were TCR-sequenced: fewer than 50 ophthalmopathy, 75 hyperthyroidism and roughly 17 hyperthyroidism-to-ophthalmopathy patients. To explore V-J signatures that separate ophthalmopathy from hyperthyroidism, a discovery set of fewer than 110 patients was enrolled, consisting of about 45 with ophthalmopathy and 55 to 65 with stable hyperthyroidism. An independent validation cohort was composed of about 20 hyperthyroidism patients and approximately 15 patients who later progressed from hyperthyroidism to ophthalmopathy. In more than five hyperthyroidism patients, T-cell repertoires of thyroid tissue and blood were compared. Once sampling was done, hyperthyroidism patients were given methimazole at a starting dose of 30 mg daily, while ophthalmopathy patients were given high-dose intravenous methylprednisolone. The approximately 100 discovery patients were randomly divided into training and test sets at a 7:3 ratio. Results the study describes overall, beyond this receptor: Most of the expanded thyroid clonotypes with a frequency above 0.001 were also detected in blood, and it was suggested that the thyroid immune response may be reflected by blood repertoires. Sample size was not statistically predetermined, and group allocation was not concealed from the investigators. In validation, the model predicted ophthalmopathy progression with about 71% sensitivity and 72.22% specificity; some 13 predicted patients were CT-confirmed with GO in a median of approximately 6.5 months. Ophthalmopathy was separated from stable hyperthyroidism by the 13-signature model with roughly 90% sensitivity and roughly 83% specificity in cross-validation and with 80%/75% in the test set.

Stable hyperthyroidism was defined as no progression to ophthalmopathy within 18 months of follow-up. The hyperthyroidism patients were 18 to 65 years old and newly diagnosed, with a disease duration of less than 2 months. Patients with other autoimmune diseases, uncontrolled infections, pregnancy or lactation were excluded from the study. Diagnosis relied on clinical symptoms, serum thyroxine, TRAb, thyroid ultrasound and orbital computed tomography. Using Ficoll-Paque density gradient centrifugation, PBMCs were isolated from roughly 9.2 ml of fresh peripheral blood. Trizol reagent was used to extract the total RNA, and its quality was then checked on an Agilent 2100 Bioanalyzer. TCR beta CDR3 regions were amplified from RNA transcripts for repertoire sequencing. The first round of RT-PCR was done with HTBI primers and the Qiagen OneStep RT-PCR kit, and was followed by a second round of multiplex PCR, then size selection and purification. Libraries were sequenced on an Illumina HiSeq2000 using paired-end 100 bp reads. In the source study's methods: SOAPnuke was used for read processing, and reads with adapters, uncalled bases, a mean Phred below 15, or no exact constant-primer or identifier match were discarded. COPE v1.2.5 was used to merge high-quality paired reads. Each unique nucleotide sequence was defined as a clonotype, and clonotypes were aligned to IMGT TRB V, D and J references with MiTCR v1.1. Analysis was restricted to V-J combinations with a frequency above 0.0001, which covered 99% to 99.2% of repertoires. For each V-J combination, a TCR clonal expansion and chaos score was defined as the ratio of F50 clonal expansion to chaos observed in the TCRdist matrix. Welch's t-statistics and random forest were used to reduce the features to some 13 V-J combinations, which were then used as input to a naive Bayes classifier. The Morisita-Horn index was used to measure how similar the thyroid and blood repertoires were. TCRdb ran its own pipeline on the public reads, namely fastp trimming at Q25 and MiXCR clone calling, and kept in-frame beta chains. A single entry per CDR3 protein holds the most common genes and DNA from its merged rows. These V and J calls are TCRdb output, not the study's own analysis. The sample table holds over 500,000 distinct CDR3 sequences, of which about 24% were seen once. Together, the top ten hold approximately 7% of the sample.

Including the terminal cysteine and phenylalanine, the CDR3 comprises 15 residues. Only the CDR3 part of the read is kept: 45 bases, read in frame from the first base. Ends trimmed: V by 4 bases, J by 4 bases; bases unmatched to a gene: 9. This clonotype has ten or more counts. Its antigen has not been determined. No base qualities exist here, and no much larger clone lies one base off it. Source material: peripheral blood. The receptor comes from a woman between 18 and 30 years old with stable Graves' hyperthyroidism. Some clones in this sample may be carry-over from other donors' samples. Donor details come from another sample of the same person, matched by shared clones. The chain was built from TRBV12-3 or TRBV12-4 and TRBJ2-7; TRBD2 agrees with 8 junctional bases. CDR3 loop: CASSYFGTREYEQYF. The nucleotide sequence is given as TGTGCCAGCAGTTACTTCGGGACTAGGGAGTACGAGCAGTACTTC.